Included here is one T cell receptor (beta chain) sequence, with context. Only in-frame clones appear in the TCRdb table, and some are missing; sequencing was by immunoSEQ multiplex PCR. The sample lists 40,000 or so clones, around nine tenths occurring once. Trimming took 4 bases from V and 3 from J, leaving 7 bases between them. Germline V gives CDR1 SGHRS, CDR2 YFSETQ. This CDR3 comprises 12 residues. This sample stems from a study of T cell changes during pregnancy in multiple sclerosis. This receptor was identified in a female donor in good health, enrolled as a control in a pregnancy study. This rearrangement joins TRBV5-1 to TRBJ1-2, with D unresolved. Specimen: CD4+ T cells from peripheral blood mononuclear cells, collected in the third trimester of pregnancy. CDR3 bases: TGCGCCAGCAGCCCAGATTACTATGGCTACACCTTC. Translated, it gives CASSPDYYGYTF. Drawing the rest from reference TRBV5-1 and TRBJ1-2, the complete variable domain is KAGVTQTPRYLIKTRGQQVTLSCSPISGHRSVSWYQQTPGQGLQFLFEYFSETQRNKGNFPGRFSGRQFSNSRSEMNVSTLELGDSALYLCASSPDYYGYTFGSGTRLTVV.